The entry below gives a single T cell receptor beta chain sequence along with its context. In the original analysis: From reference gene primer amplification, estimates of nucleated cell counts were derived. TCRdb keeps only in-frame clones here, not all; method: immunoSEQ multiplex PCR. The V and J calls and clone size are taken from that table; D and trimming were inferred from the DNA. This table holds about 400,000 clones, about 89% found once. This sample stems from a study of blood T cell repertoires in COVID-19. V lost 3 bases and J lost 0; bases outside the gene matches: 5. The CDR3 contains 16 residues. Germline CDR1 and CDR2: SEHNR and FQNEAQ (reference sequence).

The TCR originated in a man in his forties with acute or convalescent COVID-19. V gene TRBV7-9 combines with J gene TRBJ1-1; 9 nucleotides align to TRBD1. The sample comprised peripheral blood. This chain's CDR3 is CASSFGTGTMNTEAFF. In nucleotides, the CDR3 is TGTGCCAGCAGCTTTGGGACAGGGACCATGAACACTGAAGCTTTCTTT. The full variable domain, with the rest looked up from reference TRBV7-9 and TRBJ1-1, is DTGVSQNPRHKITKRGQNVTFRCDPISEHNRLYWYRQTLGQGPEFLTYFQNEAQLEKSRLLSDRFSAERPKGSFSTLEIQRTEQGDSAMYLCASSFGTGTMNTEAFFGQGTRLTVV.